This paragraph reports one TCR beta chain. What antigen it recognizes has not been identified. It has no much larger one-base neighbor in the sample; base qualities were not kept. The method was the immunoSEQ multiplex PCR assay. A mixture of 60 forward primers for TCR Vbeta segments and 13 reverse primers for TCR Jbeta segments was used in the multiplex PCR. The CDR3 region of rearranged TCR beta genes was amplified from genomic DNA with a multiplex PCR assay. On the Illumina HiSeq System, the amplified TCR beta libraries were sequenced as 87-base-pair reads. For the original study's pipeline: Across the 500 to 850 repertoires, a later analysis counted 60 million to 90 million unique TCR beta chains, 9 million to 14 million of which were shared by at least two donors. Raw reads were error-corrected and collapsed into unique sequences with a nearest-neighbor algorithm that merged closely related sequences to remove PCR and sequencing errors. Alignment of CDR3 sequences to IMGT reference sequences was used to assign V, D and J gene segments. For a sequence to be retained, a match of at least six nucleotides was required to both a V gene segment and a J gene segment. Rearrangements were called productive when the CDR3 lacked stop codons and stayed in frame with V and J; all others were non-productive. Following IMGT convention, CDR3 was defined as the stretch from the second conserved V-encoded cysteine to the conserved J-encoded phenylalanine. In an earlier analysis of roughly 610 of the donors, sequences lacking an unambiguous match to a single V gene segment were excluded. In an earlier analysis of almost 600 of the donors, a V segment was called functional when productive rearrangements were above 56.7%, and segregating when the standard deviation between donors exceeded 5%. A statistical classification framework was built to diagnose cytomegalovirus status from the catalog of TCR beta chain sequences. A later analysis assigned V and J genes by comparing TCR nucleotide sequences with IMGT/GENE-DB human TR gene sequences. Using the TCRdist pipeline, a later analysis assigned CDR3 sequences along with most-parsimonious VDJ recombination scenarios. In a later analysis, each TCR beta chain was defined by its CDR3 amino acid sequence together with its V-gene family, and reads lacking a unique V-gene family were excluded. As a way to deal with suspected cross-contamination and a sequencing artifact, a later analysis dropped 640 or so nucleotide sequences that were highly shared and had low generation probability. In a later analysis, a clonal expansion index for each public chain was calculated from normalized within-repertoire ranks of inferred template counts. In a later analysis, generation probabilities were computed with a VDJ recombination model fitted to out-of-frame rearrangements, and the resulting probabilities were checked against IGoR. In a later analysis, hypergeometric tests were used to score TCR-TCR, TCR-HLA and TCR-CMV co-occurrence, with a repertoire-size bias correction applied to TCR pairs. To estimate false discovery rates, a later analysis permuted the HLA or CMV assignments 20 times. In a later analysis, co-occurring TCRs were grouped using DBSCAN, with TCRdist sequence similarity added in when clustering inside HLA-allele-positive subsets. Repertoires with fewer than 30,000 or more than 120,000 public chains, plus five repertoires with anomalous nucleotide sharing, were excluded from co-occurrence clustering. Sourced from immuneACCESS, this table was stored by TCRdb with only in-frame sequences that have V and J called. A share of the clones is absent; for the studies checked, an unresolved V gene accounts for under half, and the remainder has no known explanation. That table supplies the V and J calls and clone size; D and trimming were determined from the DNA. The sample table records approximately 160,000 clones; approximately 72% of these occur just once. The top ten hold less than 1.5% of the sample.

The cohort was made up of roughly 670 healthy bone marrow donors. At the time of sampling, every cohort member was nominally healthy, though immune exposures that went unrecorded were likely present. The donor was CMV seronegative and belonged to the group of more than 300 seronegative cohort members. A peripheral blood sample was provided by each donor, and peripheral blood mononuclear cells were used for TCR beta sequencing. Genomic DNA extraction from the blood cell samples was performed with the Qiagen DNeasy Blood Extraction Kit. This entry is derived from a study of cytomegalovirus exposure and HLA in healthy donors (dated by TCRdb to 2016 to 2017). In terms of the full investigation: In an earlier analysis of about 560 of the donors, 250 to 350 Gb of sequence data and 100 million or so unique TCR beta sequences from about 179 million T cells were reported. Approximately 310 gigabases of sequencing data and tens of millions of unique TCR sequences made up an early release that covered fewer than 650 HLA-typed donors. A later genetic analysis took genome-wide SNP genotypes for 398 of the 666 donors and used that subset as a discovery cohort. The genetic ancestry cluster associated with self-reported Caucasian donors included 80% to 90% of the roughly 400 genotyped donors. Every repertoire in the discovery cohort had been generated on one and the same sequencing platform. Class I and class II HLA loci were covered by the typing at four-digit resolution. A later analysis re-analyzed previously published TCR beta repertoires from several hundred donors and added high-resolution HLA genotyping to study TCR occurrence patterns. To decide whether each TCR beta V gene segment behaved as functional or pseudogenic, an earlier analysis of fewer than 750 of the donors relied on high-throughput TCR beta sequencing. The study combined high-throughput TCR immunosequencing, statistical association of individual TCRs with disease status, and machine learning to predict cytomegalovirus infection status. A handful of DR-DQ haplotypes were handled as single units for association and clustering because linkage in the cohort was strong. The study profiled the T cell repertoires of under 850 subjects by immunosequencing and related them to cytomegalovirus serostatus. A separate validation cohort of more than 100 different subjects was used in addition to the 666-subject first cohort. The study was designed to test whether signatures of past pathogen exposure could be identified by cataloging public T cell receptors. Donor age, sex, ethnicity and CMV serostatus were collected together with the repertoire data. Typing coverage differed by locus: A, B, C, DRB1 and DQB1 were typed in about 629-640 donors, DQA1 in about 550, DPA1 in approximately 610, and DPB1 in 450 to 490. In the later analysis, no new phenotypic data were used to find candidate immune exposures; instead, reliance was placed on TCR beta sequences and their occurrence across donors. Among several hundred genotyped donors of the cohort, an average of approximately 240,000 unique TCR beta nucleotide sequences was sequenced per donor, of which about 19% were non-productive.

Overall study results and their limits: Only TCR beta chains were sequenced in this cohort, and the absence of alpha or paired-chain data limited detectable features. HLA typing was unavailable for some donors at each locus, so association tests used only the typed subset. In a later analysis, the rate of TCR association differed among HLA loci, with DRB1 alleles having the most associated TCRs and HLA-C alleles having the fewest. Several of the top co-occurrence clusters appeared to be linked to parvovirus B19, influenza, CMV and Epstein-Barr virus, according to a later analysis. Correlated functional status among segregating V segments might reflect linkage disequilibrium, but an unknown experimental factor could not be ruled out. A later genetic analysis associated a missense DCLRE1C variant with V-gene and J-gene trimming of TCR beta chains, and an independent cohort replicated the association. An earlier analysis of some 560 of the donors showed that most TCR beta V segments appeared in productive rearrangements either about 87% or about 30% of the time, which broadly matched IMGT annotations. In a later genetic analysis, fewer N-insertions in productive TCRs were reported among donors in an Asian-associated ancestry cluster than the roughly 670-donor mean. A further reported finding was that TCR beta sequences accurately predicted the HLA-A and HLA-B alleles for most subjects in the first cohort. While some public TCRs were present in many individuals, most TCR sequences turned up only very rarely across donors. According to the authors, the approach could potentially be generalized to other disease states and immunological phenotypes. At a false discovery rate of 0.05, a later analysis linked roughly 17,000 TCR beta sequences to specific HLA alleles. In a later analysis, most CMV-associated TCR beta chains were found to appear HLA-restricted, with HLA associations seemingly driven largely by CMV exposure. Sequencing depth was assumed to be roughly uniform across donors in the presence/absence analyses, though that assumption may not hold. In vitro tests confirmed that a few of the cytomegalovirus-associated TCR beta chains recognize cytomegalovirus antigens. The classifier was reported to diagnose cytomegalovirus status with high specificity and sensitivity in both the original and validation cohorts. Compared with equally common non-associated chains, HLA-associated TCR beta chains in a later analysis were more clonally expanded and had lower generation probabilities. Because counts were too low, fewer than 20 rarely observed V segments, including chromosome 9 orphons, were excluded from the earlier analysis of under 650 of the donors. Immune exposure information for the cohort was limited to CMV serostatus. A cluster of highly shared sequence variants was judged likely to be a technical artifact of the sequencing pipeline. When HLA alleles, especially DR and DQ, strongly co-occurred, attributing TCR associations to individual alleles was difficult. A total of 150 to 200 TCR beta chains were listed by the study as associated with cytomegalovirus.

This TCR was recovered from a man aged 50 or older in good health and CMV-seronegative. What was sequenced was PBMCs.

In nucleotide form, the sequence is TGTGCCAGCAGTGAGGGAAGGACAGGGGTCAATCAGCCCCAGCATTTT. This sequence encodes CASSEGRTGVNQPQHF. The sequence links TRBV6-1 to TRBJ1-5; 9 of the junction bases match TRBD1. CDR1 and CDR2 were assigned from the germline V gene as MNHNS and SASEGT. There are 16 amino acids in the CDR3, from cysteine to phenylalanine inclusive. Only CDR3 DNA is held: 48 bases, read in frame from base 1. V and J are trimmed by 3 bases and 3 bases, and the gene matches miss 6 bases of the junction.